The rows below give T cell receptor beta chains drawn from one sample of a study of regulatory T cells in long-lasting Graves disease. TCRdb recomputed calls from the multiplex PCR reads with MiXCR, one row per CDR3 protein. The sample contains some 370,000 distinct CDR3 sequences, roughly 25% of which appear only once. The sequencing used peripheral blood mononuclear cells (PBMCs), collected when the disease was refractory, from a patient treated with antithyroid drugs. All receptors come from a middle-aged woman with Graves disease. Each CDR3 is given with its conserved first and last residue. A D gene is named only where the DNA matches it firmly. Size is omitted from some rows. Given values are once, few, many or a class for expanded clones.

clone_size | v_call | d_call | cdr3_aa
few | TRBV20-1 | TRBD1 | CSALRRGSDGYTF
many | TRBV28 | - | CASRRLDFYEQYF
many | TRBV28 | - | CASSPTKREQYF
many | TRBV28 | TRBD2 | CASRLVPGTSGGTYEQYF
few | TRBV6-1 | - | CASSLISVYASKETQYF
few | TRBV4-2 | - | CASSQESTYQPQHF
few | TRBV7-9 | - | CASSLAPGPDGELFF
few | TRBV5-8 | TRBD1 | CASSNRDRVLREQYF
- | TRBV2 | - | CASRQEFNSPLHF
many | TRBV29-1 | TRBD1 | CSVAPGTGTGQTQYF
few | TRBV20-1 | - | CSATKTGFNEKLFF
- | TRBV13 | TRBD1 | CASSHIKQGRGLQETQYF
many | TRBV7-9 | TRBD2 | CASSLGLAGYEQYF